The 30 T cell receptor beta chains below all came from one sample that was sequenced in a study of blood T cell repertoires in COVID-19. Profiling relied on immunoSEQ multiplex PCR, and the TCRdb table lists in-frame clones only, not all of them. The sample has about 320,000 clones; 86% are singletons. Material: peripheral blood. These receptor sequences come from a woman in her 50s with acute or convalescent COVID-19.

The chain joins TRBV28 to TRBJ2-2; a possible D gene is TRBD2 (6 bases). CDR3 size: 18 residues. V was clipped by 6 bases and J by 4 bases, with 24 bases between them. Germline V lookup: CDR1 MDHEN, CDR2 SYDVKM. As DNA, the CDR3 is TGTGCCAGCAGCCCTAATCCATCGACTAGTCGGGGCACCGGGGAGCTGTTTTTT. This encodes CASSPNPSTSRGTGELFF.

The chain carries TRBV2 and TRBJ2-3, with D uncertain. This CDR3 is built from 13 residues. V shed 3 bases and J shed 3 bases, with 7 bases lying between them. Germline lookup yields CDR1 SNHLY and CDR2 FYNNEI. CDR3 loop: CASSERLTDTQYF. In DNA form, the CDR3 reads TGTGCCAGCAGTGAGAGGTTAACAGATACGCAGTATTTT.

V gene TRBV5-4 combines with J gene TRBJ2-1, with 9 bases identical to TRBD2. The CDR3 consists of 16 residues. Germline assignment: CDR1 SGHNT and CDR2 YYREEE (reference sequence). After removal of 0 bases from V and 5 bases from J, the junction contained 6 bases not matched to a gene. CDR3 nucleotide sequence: TGTGCCAGCAGCTTGGGCGGGAGGGCCGGTAACAATGAGCAGTTCTTC. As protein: CASSLGGRAGNNEQFF.

Here the CDR3 reads CASSLKAGGVSYEQYF. DNA of the CDR3: TGTGCCAGCAGTTTGAAAGCGGGAGGGGTCTCCTACGAGCAGTACTTC. The chain joins TRBV27 to TRBJ2-7, with 10 positions matching TRBD2. Germline V lookup: CDR1 MNHEY, CDR2 SMNVEV (reference sequence). This CDR3 is 16 amino acids long. V shed 3 bases and J 0 bases; nucleotides not matched to a gene: 5.

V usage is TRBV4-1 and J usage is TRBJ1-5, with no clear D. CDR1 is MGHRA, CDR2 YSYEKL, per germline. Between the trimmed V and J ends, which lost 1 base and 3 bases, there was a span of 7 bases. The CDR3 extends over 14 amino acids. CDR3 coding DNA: TGCGCCAGCAGCCAAGTTGGCTTCAATCAGCCCCAGCATTTT. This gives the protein CASSQVGFNQPQHF.

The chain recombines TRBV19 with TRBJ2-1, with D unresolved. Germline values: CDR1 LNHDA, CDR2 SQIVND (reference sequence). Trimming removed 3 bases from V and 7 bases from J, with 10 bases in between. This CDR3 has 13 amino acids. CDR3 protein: CASSIRTANEQFF. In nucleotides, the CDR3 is TGTGCCAGTAGTATTAGAACAGCTAATGAGCAGTTCTTC.

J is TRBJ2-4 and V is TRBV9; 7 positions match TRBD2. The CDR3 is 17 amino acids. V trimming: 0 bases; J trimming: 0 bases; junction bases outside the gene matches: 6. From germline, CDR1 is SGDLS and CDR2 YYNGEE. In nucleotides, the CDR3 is TGTGCCAGCAGCGTAGAGGGAGGGCGACTAGCCAAAAACATTCAGTACTTC. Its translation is CASSVEGGRLAKNIQYF.

The CDR3 reads CASSPQGKDQPQHF. CDR3 nucleotide sequence: TGTGCCAGCTCACCCCAGGGGAAGGATCAGCCCCAGCATTTT. This rearrangement joins TRBV18 to TRBJ1-5, with D possibly TRBD1 on 6 matching bases. Trimming stripped 3 bases from V and 5 bases from J, with 11 bases between. The CDR3 loop spans 14 amino acids. Germline CDR1 KGHSH, CDR2 LQKENI. Full variable domain (missing parts from reference TRBV18 and TRBJ1-5): NAGVMQNPRHLVRRRGQEARLRCSPMKGHSHVYWYRQLPEEGLKFMVYLQKENIIDESGMPKERFSAEFPKEGPSILRIQQVVRGDSAAYFCASSPQGKDQPQHFGDGTRLSIL.

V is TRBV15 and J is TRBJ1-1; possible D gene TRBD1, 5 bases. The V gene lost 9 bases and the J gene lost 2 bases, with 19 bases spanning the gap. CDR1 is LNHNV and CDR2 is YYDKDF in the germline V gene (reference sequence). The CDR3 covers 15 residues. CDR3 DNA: TGTGCCACGGGAAGGACGGGGACTTATAACACTGAAGCTTTCTTT. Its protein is CATGRTGTYNTEAFF.

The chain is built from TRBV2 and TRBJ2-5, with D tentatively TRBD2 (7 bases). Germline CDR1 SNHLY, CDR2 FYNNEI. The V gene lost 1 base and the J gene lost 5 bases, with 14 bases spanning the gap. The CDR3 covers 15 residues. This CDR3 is CASSEGSGTKETQYF. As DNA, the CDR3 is TGTGCCAGCAGTGAAGGGAGCGGGACAAAGGAGACCCAGTACTTC.

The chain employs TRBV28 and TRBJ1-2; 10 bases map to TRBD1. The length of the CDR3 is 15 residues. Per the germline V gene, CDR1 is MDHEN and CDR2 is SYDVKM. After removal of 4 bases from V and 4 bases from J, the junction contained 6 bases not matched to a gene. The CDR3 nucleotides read TGTGCCAGCAGTTCGGGACAGGGGTCAATCTATGGCTACACCTTC. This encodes CASSSGQGSIYGYTF.

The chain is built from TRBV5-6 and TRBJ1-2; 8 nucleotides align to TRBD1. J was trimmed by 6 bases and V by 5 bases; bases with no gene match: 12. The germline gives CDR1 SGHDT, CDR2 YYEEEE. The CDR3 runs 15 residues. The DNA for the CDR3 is TGTGCCAGCAGACACCAACTGCAGGGGGCTCATGGCTACACCTTC. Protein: CASRHQLQGAHGYTF.

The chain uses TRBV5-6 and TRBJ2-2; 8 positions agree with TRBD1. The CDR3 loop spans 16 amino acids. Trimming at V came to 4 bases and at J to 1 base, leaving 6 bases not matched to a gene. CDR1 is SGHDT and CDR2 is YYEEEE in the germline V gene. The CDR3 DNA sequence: TGTGCCAGCAGCACTATAGGGACAGGGAACACCGGGGAGCTGTTTTTT. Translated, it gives CASSTIGTGNTGELFF.

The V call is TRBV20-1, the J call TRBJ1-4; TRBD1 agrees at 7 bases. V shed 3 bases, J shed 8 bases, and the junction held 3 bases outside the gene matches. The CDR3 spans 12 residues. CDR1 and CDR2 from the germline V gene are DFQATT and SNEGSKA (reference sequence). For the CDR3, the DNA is TGCAGTGCTAGTGCAGGGGGAGAAAAACTGTTTTTT. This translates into CSASAGGEKLFF.

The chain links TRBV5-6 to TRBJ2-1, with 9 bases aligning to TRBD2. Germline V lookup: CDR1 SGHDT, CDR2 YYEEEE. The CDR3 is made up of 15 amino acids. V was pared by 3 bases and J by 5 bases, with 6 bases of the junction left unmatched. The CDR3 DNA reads TGTGCCAGCAGCTGGATAGCGGGAGCTGACAATGAGCAGTTCTTC. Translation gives CASSWIAGADNEQFF.

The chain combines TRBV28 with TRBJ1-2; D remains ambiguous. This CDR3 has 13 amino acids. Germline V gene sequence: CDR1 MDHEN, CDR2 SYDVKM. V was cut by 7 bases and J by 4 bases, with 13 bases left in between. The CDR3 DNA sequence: TGTGCCAGCACCCCAGGACTTTCCTATGGCTACACCTTC. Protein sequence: CASTPGLSYGYTF.

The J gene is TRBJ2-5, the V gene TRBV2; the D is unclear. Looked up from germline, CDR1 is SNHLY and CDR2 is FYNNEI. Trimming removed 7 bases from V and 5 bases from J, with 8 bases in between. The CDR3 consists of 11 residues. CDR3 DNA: TGTGCCAGCACCTTAGAGGAGACCCAGTACTTC. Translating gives CASTLEETQYF.

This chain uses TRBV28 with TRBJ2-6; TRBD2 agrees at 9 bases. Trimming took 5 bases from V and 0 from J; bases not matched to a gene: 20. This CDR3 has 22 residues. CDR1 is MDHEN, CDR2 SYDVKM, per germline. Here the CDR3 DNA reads TGTGCCAGCAGTCCGCGGGGCCCTTCCCGACTAGCGGATACCTCTGGGGCCAACGTCCTGACTTTC. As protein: CASSPRGPSRLADTSGANVLTF.

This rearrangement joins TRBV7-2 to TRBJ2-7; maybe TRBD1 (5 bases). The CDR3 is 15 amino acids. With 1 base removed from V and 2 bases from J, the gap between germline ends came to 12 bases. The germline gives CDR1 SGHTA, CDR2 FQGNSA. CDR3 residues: CASSLGQPETYEQYF. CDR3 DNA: TGTGCCAGCAGCTTAGGACAGCCCGAGACCTACGAGCAGTACTTC.

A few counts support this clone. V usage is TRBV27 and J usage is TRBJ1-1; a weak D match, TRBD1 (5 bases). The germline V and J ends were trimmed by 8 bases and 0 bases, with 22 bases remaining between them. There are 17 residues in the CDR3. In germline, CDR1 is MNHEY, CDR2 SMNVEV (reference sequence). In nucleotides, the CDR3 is TGTGCCAGCGCCAAAAATGAGGACACTATAATGAACACTGAAGCTTTCTTT. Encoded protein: CASAKNEDTIMNTEAFF.

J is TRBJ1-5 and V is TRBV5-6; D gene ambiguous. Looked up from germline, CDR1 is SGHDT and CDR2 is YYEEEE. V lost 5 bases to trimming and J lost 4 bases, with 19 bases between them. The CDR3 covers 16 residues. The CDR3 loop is CASSVGSAGANQPQHF. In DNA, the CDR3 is TGTGCCAGCAGTGTCGGGTCGGCTGGAGCGAATCAGCCCCAGCATTTT.

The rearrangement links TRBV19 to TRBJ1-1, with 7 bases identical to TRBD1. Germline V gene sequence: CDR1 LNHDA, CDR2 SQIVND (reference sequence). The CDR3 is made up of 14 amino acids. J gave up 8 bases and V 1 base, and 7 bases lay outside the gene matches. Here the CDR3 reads CASSIVGQATEAFF. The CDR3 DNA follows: TGTGCCAGTAGTATAGTTGGACAGGCAACGGAAGCTTTCTTT.

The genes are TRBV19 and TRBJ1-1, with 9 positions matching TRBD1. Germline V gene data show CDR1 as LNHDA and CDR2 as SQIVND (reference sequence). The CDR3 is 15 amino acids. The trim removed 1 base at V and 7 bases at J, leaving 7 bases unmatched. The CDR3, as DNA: TGTGCCAGTAGTATAGGAAGTGACAGGGGGATTGAAGCTTTCTTT. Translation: CASSIGSDRGIEAFF.

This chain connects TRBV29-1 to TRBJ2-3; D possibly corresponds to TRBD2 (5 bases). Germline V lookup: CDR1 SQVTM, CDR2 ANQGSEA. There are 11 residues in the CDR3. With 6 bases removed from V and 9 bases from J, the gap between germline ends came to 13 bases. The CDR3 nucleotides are TGCAGCGTCACCGGGAAGGGAACGCAGTATTTT. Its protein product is CSVTGKGTQYF.

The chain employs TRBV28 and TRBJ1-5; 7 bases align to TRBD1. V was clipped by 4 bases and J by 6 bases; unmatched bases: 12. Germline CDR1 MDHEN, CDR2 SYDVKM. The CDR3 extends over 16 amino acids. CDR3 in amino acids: CASSWVQGVSGQPQHF. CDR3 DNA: TGTGCCAGCAGTTGGGTTCAGGGGGTCTCGGGTCAGCCCCAGCATTTT.

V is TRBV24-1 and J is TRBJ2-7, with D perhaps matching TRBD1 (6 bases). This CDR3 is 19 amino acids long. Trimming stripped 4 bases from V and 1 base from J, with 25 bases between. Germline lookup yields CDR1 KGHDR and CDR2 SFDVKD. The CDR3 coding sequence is TGTGCCACCAGTGAACCAGGATCCAGGGGAGTCGGCCCGTCCTACGAGCAGTACTTC. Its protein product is CATSEPGSRGVGPSYEQYF.

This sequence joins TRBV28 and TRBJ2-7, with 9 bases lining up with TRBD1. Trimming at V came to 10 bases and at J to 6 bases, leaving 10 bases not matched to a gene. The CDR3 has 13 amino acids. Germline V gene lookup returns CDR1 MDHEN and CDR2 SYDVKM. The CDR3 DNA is TGTGCCATCGGAGGGACAGGGTGGCTCGAGCAGTACTTC. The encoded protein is CAIGGTGWLEQYF.

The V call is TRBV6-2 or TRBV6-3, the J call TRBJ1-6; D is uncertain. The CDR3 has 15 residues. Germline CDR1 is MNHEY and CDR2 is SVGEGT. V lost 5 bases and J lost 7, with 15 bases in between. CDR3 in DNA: TGTGCCAGCAGTAAGATGACACGCCAGAATTCACCCCTCCACTTT. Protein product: CASSKMTRQNSPLHF.

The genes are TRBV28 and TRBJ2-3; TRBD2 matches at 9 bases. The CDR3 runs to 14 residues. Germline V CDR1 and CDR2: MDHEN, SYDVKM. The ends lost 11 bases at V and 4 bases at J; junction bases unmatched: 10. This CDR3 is CAGEPGLAPDTQYF. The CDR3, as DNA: TGTGCCGGCGAGCCGGGACTAGCACCAGATACGCAGTATTTT.

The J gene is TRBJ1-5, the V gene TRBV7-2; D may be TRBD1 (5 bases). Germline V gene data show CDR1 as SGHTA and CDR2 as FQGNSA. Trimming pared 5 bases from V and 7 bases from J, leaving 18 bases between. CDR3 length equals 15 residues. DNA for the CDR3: TGTGCCAGCAGCCGGGGGGGATCAGGGCCCCAGCCCCAGCATTTT. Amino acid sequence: CASSRGGSGPQPQHF.